This paragraph covers one T cell receptor beta chain sequence. Which antigen it targets is not known. Within one base of it there is no much larger clone, and no base qualities were kept. The library was obtained by the immunoSEQ multiplex PCR assay. A mixture of 60 forward primers for TCR Vbeta segments and 13 reverse primers for TCR Jbeta segments was used in the multiplex PCR. A multiplex PCR assay on genomic DNA amplified the CDR3 region of rearranged TCR beta genes. On the Illumina HiSeq System, the amplified TCR beta libraries were sequenced as 87-base-pair reads. As for the authors' bioinformatics: A later analysis counted some 80 million unique TCR beta chains across the 550 to 800 repertoires, and some 11 million of these chains were shared by at least two donors. To remove PCR and sequencing errors, raw reads were error-corrected and collapsed into unique sequences using a nearest-neighbor algorithm that merged closely related sequences. Alignment of CDR3 sequences to IMGT reference sequences was used to assign V, D and J gene segments. For a sequence to be retained, at least a six-nucleotide match to both a V gene segment and a J gene segment was required. A rearrangement was called productive if the CDR3 had no stop codons and remained in frame with V and J, and every other rearrangement was called non-productive. Following IMGT convention, CDR3 was defined as the stretch from the second conserved V-encoded cysteine up to the conserved J-encoded phenylalanine. Sequences without an unambiguous match to a single V gene segment were excluded from the earlier analysis of several hundred of the donors. An earlier analysis of approximately 590 of the donors called V segments functional above 56.7% productive rearrangements and segregating when the between-donor standard deviation exceeded 5%. A statistical classification framework was developed to diagnose cytomegalovirus status using the catalog of TCR beta chain sequences. V and J gene assignment, in a later analysis, came from comparing TCR nucleotide sequences with IMGT/GENE-DB human TR gene sequences. In a later analysis, CDR3 sequences and most-parsimonious VDJ recombination scenarios were assigned using the TCRdist pipeline. In a later analysis, each TCR beta chain was defined by its CDR3 amino acid sequence together with its V-gene family, and reads lacking a unique V-gene family were excluded. In a later analysis, approximately 640 highly shared, low-generation-probability nucleotide sequences were removed to address suspected cross-contamination and a sequencing artifact. In a later analysis, a clonal expansion index for each public chain was calculated from normalized within-repertoire ranks of inferred template counts. Generation probabilities in a later analysis came from a VDJ recombination model fitted to out-of-frame rearrangements, and those results were checked against IGoR. In a later analysis, hypergeometric tests were used to score TCR-TCR, TCR-HLA and TCR-CMV co-occurrence, with a repertoire-size bias correction applied to TCR pairs. A later analysis estimated false discovery rates by permuting HLA or CMV assignments 20 times. A later analysis grouped co-occurring TCRs with DBSCAN, adding TCRdist sequence similarity when clustering within HLA-allele-positive subsets. Repertoires with fewer than 30,000 or more than 120,000 public chains were left out of co-occurrence clustering, as were five repertoires with anomalous nucleotide sharing. TCRdb holds this immuneACCESS table with in-frame rearrangements only. Some clones are missing; in checked studies, unresolved V genes explain under half, and the rest has no known cause. From that table come the V and J calls and clone size; the DNA was used to work out D and trimming. For this sample there are fewer than 200,000 clones; about 65% appear just once. The ten largest make up over 6% of the sample.

This sample is drawn from a study of cytomegalovirus exposure and HLA in healthy donors (dated by TCRdb to about 2017). Context from the whole study: An earlier analysis of about 530 of the donors reported approximately 300 Gb of sequence data and roughly 120 million unique TCR beta sequences obtained from around 180 million T cells. An early release that covered approximately 600 HLA-typed donors contained about 300 gigabases of sequencing data and around 85 million unique TCR sequences. Among the approximately 400 genotyped donors, under 90% belonged to the genetic ancestry cluster associated with self-reported Caucasian donors. The study aimed to test whether signatures of past pathogen exposure could be identified by cataloging public T cell receptors. The T cell repertoires of around 730 subjects were profiled by immunosequencing and related to cytomegalovirus serostatus. In addition to the first cohort of 666 subjects, a separate validation cohort of 120 different subjects was used. The study combined high-throughput TCR immunosequencing, statistical association of individual TCRs with disease status, and machine learning to predict cytomegalovirus infection status. A later analysis re-examined previously published TCR beta repertoires from hundreds of donors and added high-resolution HLA genotyping to investigate patterns of TCR occurrence. Rather than drawing on any new phenotypic data, the later analysis identified candidate immune exposures from TCR beta sequences and the way those sequences occurred across donors. In an earlier analysis of several hundred of the donors, high-throughput TCR beta sequencing was used to judge whether each TCR beta V gene segment behaved as functional or pseudogenic. Donor age, sex, ethnicity and CMV serostatus were compiled together with the repertoire data. A later genetic analysis used genome-wide SNP genotypes for 398 of the 666 donors, treating that subset as a discovery cohort. Every discovery cohort repertoire had been produced on one sequencing platform. Both class I and class II loci were covered by HLA typing, at four-digit resolution. The number of donors typed differed by locus, with roughly 620-630 for A, B, C, DRB1 and DQB1, approximately 500 for DQA1, 600 to 610 for DPA1, and around 430 for DPB1. Roughly 5 DR-DQ haplotypes were handled as single units for association and clustering, since linkage in the cohort was strong. Among about 390 genotyped donors of the cohort, an average of approximately 230,000 unique TCR beta nucleotide sequences were sequenced per donor, about a sixth of them non-productive.

The CDR3 has 16 amino acids, counting the end cysteine and phenylalanine. Here the CDR3 DNA is all that survives: 48 bases in frame from base 1. V is reduced by 6 bases and J by 4 bases, leaving a spacing of 18 bases between them. CDR1 and CDR2 are drawn from the germline V gene: SGHVS, FQNEAQ. The cohort was made up of 666 healthy bone marrow donors. Cohort members were all nominally healthy when sampled, although unrecorded immune exposures were likely present. The donor tested CMV seropositive and was one of the 289 seropositive cohort members. A peripheral blood sample was provided by each donor, and peripheral blood mononuclear cells were used for TCR beta sequencing. Genomic DNA extraction from the blood cell samples was performed with the Qiagen DNeasy Blood Extraction Kit. Paper-wide results and their limitations: A further reported finding was that TCR beta sequences accurately predicted the HLA-A and HLA-B alleles for most subjects in the first cohort. Three of the identified cytomegalovirus-associated TCR beta chains were confirmed in vitro to be specific for cytomegalovirus antigens. The classifier was reported to diagnose cytomegalovirus status with high specificity and sensitivity in both the original cohort and the validation cohort. The authors suggested that the approach could potentially be generalized to other disease states and immunological phenotypes. A later analysis found that most CMV-associated TCR beta chains appeared HLA-restricted, with HLA associations seemingly driven largely by CMV exposure. Over 15 rarely observed V segments, including chromosome 9 orphons, were excluded from the earlier analysis of approximately 500 of the donors because counts were too low. The 87-base-pair reads could not distinguish some IMGT-functional V segments, including TRBV6-2 and TRBV6-3, so those segments were excluded. In the study, 150 to 200 TCR beta chains were listed as associated with cytomegalovirus. In this cohort, only TCR beta chains were sequenced, and detectable features were limited by the absence of alpha or paired-chain data. The presence/absence analyses assumed that sequencing depth was roughly uniform across donors, and that assumption may not be true. A later genetic analysis associated a missense DCLRE1C variant with V-gene and J-gene trimming of TCR beta chains, and an independent cohort replicated the association. A cluster of highly shared sequence variants was judged likely to represent a technical artifact of the sequencing pipeline. According to a later analysis, TCR association rates differed among HLA loci, with DRB1 alleles showing the most associated TCRs and HLA-C alleles showing the fewest. Across donors, most TCR sequences were observed very rarely, whereas some public TCRs were present in many individuals. In a later genetic analysis, fewer N-insertions in productive TCRs were reported among donors in an Asian-associated ancestry cluster than the approximately 670-donor mean. Because HLA typing was unavailable for some donors at each locus, only the typed subset was used in association tests. When HLA alleles, especially DR and DQ, strongly co-occurred, TCR associations were difficult to assign to individual alleles. Linkage disequilibrium might explain the correlated functional status among segregating V segments, but an unknown experimental factor could not be excluded. In a later analysis, 15,000 to 20,000 TCR beta sequences were associated with specific HLA alleles at a false discovery rate of 0.05. According to a later analysis, parvovirus B19, influenza, CMV and Epstein-Barr virus appeared linked to several top co-occurrence clusters. In an earlier analysis of approximately 590 of the donors, most TCR beta V segments were observed in productive rearrangements about 87% or about 30% of the time, broadly matching IMGT annotations. In a later analysis, HLA-associated TCR beta chains were found to be more clonally expanded and to have lower generation probabilities than equally common non-associated chains. The only immune exposure information available for the cohort was CMV serostatus.

This sequence uses TRBV7-8 and TRBJ2-2; TRBD1 is a weak D gene call, 6 bases matching. Specimen: PBMCs. This TCR was recovered from a man aged 40-55 years in good health and CMV-seropositive. The sequence in DNA is TGTGCCAGCAGAGCCCGAAACAGGGTTGGCACCGGGGAGCTGTTTTTT. Protein translation: CASRARNRVGTGELFF.